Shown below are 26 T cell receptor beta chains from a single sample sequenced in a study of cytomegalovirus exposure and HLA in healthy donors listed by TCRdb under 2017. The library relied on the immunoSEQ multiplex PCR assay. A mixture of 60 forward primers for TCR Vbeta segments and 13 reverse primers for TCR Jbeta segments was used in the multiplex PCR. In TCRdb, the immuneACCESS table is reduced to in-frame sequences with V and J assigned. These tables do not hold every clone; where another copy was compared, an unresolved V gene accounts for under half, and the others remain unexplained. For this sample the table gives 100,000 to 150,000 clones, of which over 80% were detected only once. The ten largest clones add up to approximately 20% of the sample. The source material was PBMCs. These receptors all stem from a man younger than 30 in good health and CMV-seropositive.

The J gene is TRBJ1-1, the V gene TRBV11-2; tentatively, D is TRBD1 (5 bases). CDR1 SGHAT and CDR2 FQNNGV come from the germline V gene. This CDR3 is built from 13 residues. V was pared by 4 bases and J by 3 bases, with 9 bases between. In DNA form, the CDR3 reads TGTGCCAGCAGCTCTCAAGGGGACACTGAAGCTTTCTTT. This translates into CASSSQGDTEAFF.

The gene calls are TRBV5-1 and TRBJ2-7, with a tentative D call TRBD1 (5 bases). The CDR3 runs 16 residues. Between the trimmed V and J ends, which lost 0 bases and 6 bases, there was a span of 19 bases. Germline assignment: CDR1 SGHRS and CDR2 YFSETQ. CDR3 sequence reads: CASSLVVVAGMGEQYF. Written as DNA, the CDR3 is TGCGCCAGCAGCTTGGTGGTCGTCGCAGGGATGGGCGAGCAGTACTTC.

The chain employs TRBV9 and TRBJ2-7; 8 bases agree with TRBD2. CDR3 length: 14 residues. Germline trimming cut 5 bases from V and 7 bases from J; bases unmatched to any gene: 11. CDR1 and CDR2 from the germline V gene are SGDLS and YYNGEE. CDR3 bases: TGTGCCAGCAGTCTAGGGACGGGAGGGTATGAGCAGTACTTC. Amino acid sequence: CASSLGTGGYEQYF.

DNA of the CDR3: TGTGCCAGCAGCTCCAGGGTCTTGTACGAGCAGTACTTC. It translates to CASSSRVLYEQYF. The chain has TRBV13 and TRBJ2-7, with D perhaps matching TRBD1 (5 bases). Per the germline V gene, CDR1 is PRHDT and CDR2 is FYEKMQ (reference sequence). V was cut by 4 bases and J by 4 bases, with 11 bases left in between. This CDR3 has 13 amino acids.

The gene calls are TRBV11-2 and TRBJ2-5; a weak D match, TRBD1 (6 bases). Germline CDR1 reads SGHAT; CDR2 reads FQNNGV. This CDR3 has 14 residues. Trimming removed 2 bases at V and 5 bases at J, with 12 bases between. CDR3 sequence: CASSLQGLAETQYF. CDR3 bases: TGTGCCAGCAGCTTACAGGGGTTGGCGGAGACCCAGTACTTC.

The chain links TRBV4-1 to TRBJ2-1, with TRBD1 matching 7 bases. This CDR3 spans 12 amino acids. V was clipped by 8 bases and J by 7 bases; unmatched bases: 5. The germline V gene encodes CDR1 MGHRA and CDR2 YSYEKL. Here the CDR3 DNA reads TGCGCCAGCCGGGACAGCTTTAATGAGCAGTTCTTC. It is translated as CASRDSFNEQFF.

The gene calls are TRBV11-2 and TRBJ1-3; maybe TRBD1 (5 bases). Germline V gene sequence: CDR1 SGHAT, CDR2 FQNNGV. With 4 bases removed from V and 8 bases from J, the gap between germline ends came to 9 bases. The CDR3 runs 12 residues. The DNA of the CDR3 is TGTGCCAGCAGCTCGACAGTAGACACCATATATTTT. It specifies CASSSTVDTIYF.

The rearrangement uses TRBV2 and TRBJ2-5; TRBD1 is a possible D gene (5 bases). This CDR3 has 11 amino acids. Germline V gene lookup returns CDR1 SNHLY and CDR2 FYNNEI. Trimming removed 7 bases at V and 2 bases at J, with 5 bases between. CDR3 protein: CASKGQETQYF. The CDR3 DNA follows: TGTGCCAGCAAGGGGCAAGAGACCCAGTACTTC.

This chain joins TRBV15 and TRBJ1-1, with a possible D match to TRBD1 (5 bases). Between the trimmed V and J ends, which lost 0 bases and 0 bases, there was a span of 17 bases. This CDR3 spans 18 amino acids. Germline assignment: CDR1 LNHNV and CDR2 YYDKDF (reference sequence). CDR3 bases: TGTGCCACCAGCAGAGAGGTTTTCTTGGCAGGGATGAACACTGAAGCTTTCTTT. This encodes CATSREVFLAGMNTEAFF.

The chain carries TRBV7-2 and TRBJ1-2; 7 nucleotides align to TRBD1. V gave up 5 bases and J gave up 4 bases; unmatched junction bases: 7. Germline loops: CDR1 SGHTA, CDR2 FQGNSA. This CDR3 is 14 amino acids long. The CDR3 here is CASSPRDRTYGYTF. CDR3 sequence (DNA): TGTGCCAGCAGCCCCCGGGACAGAACCTATGGCTACACCTTC.

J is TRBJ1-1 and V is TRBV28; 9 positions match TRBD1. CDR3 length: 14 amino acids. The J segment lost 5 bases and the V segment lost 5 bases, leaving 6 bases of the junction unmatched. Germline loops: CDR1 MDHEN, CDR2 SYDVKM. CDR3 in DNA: TGTGCCAGCAGTCGGACAGGGGAAGGTACTGAAGCTTTCTTT. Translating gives CASSRTGEGTEAFF.

In nucleotides, the CDR3 is TGTGCCAGCAGCTTGCTCAGTGGGGGGGTCGGGGAGACCCAGTACTTC. Encoded protein: CASSLLSGGVGETQYF. The chain combines TRBV7-2 with TRBJ2-5; TRBD2 agrees at 7 bases. The CDR3 has 16 residues. Germline V gene sequence: CDR1 SGHTA, CDR2 FQGNSA. The V gene end was trimmed by 3 bases and the J gene end by 5 bases; junction bases not matched to a gene: 12.

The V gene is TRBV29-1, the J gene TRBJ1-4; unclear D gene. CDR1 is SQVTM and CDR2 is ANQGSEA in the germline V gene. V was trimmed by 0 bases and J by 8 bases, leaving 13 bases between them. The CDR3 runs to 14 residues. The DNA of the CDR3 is TGCAGCGTTGAAGATTGGGAAACGGGGGAAAAACTGTTTTTT. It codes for CSVEDWETGEKLFF.

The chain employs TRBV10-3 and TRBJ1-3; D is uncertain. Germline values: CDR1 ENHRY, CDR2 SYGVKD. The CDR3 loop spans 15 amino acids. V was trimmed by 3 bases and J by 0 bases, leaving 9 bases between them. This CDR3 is CAISDWQDSGNTIYF. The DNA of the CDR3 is TGTGCCATCAGTGACTGGCAAGACTCTGGAAACACCATATATTTT.

In DNA form, the CDR3 reads TGTGCCAGCAGTCCCGACTACTACAATGAGCAGTTCTTC. Amino acid sequence: CASSPDYYNEQFF. The chain joins TRBV9 to TRBJ2-1; tentative D call: TRBD2 (5 bases). The CDR3 is 13 amino acids. Germline loops: CDR1 SGDLS, CDR2 YYNGEE. The germline V and J ends were trimmed by 5 bases and 3 bases, with 9 bases remaining between them. Full variable domain (remainder filled in from reference TRBV9 and TRBJ2-1): DSGVTQTPKHLITATGQRVTLRCSPRSGDLSVYWYQQSLDQGLQFLIQYYNGEERAKGNILERFSAQQFPDLHSELNLSSLELGDSALYFCASSPDYYNEQFFGPGTRLTVL.

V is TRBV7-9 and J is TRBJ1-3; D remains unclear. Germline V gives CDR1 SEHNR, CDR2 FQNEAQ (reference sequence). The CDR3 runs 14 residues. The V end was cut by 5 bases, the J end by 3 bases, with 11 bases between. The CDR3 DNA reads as TGTGCCAGCAGCCCACTGGGCGATGGAAACACCATATATTTT. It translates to CASSPLGDGNTIYF.

The CDR3 DNA reads as TGTGCCAGCAGTGTTGAAGACAGGGCACCCGAGCAGTACTTC. Translated, it gives CASSVEDRAPEQYF. The chain combines TRBV6-1 with TRBJ2-7, with 7 bases identical to TRBD1. The trim removed 4 bases at V and 6 bases at J, leaving 9 bases unmatched. Germline V lookup: CDR1 MNHNS, CDR2 SASEGT. CDR3 length equals 14 residues.

The CDR3 reads CATSGRQGAAEAFF. The DNA for the CDR3 is TGTGCCACCAGCGGGAGACAGGGGGCCGCTGAAGCTTTCTTT. The chain employs TRBV15 and TRBJ1-1, with 10 bases identical to TRBD1. The CDR3 loop spans 14 amino acids. Losses at the gene ends were 5 bases for V and 6 bases for J; bases not matched to a gene: 6. Germline CDR1 is LNHNV and CDR2 is YYDKDF (reference sequence).

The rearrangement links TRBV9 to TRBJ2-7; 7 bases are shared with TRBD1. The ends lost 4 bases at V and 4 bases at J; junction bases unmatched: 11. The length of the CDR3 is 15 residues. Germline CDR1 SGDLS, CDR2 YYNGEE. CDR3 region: CASSPSPGQTYEQYF. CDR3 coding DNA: TGTGCCAGCAGCCCTAGCCCGGGACAGACGTACGAGCAGTACTTC.

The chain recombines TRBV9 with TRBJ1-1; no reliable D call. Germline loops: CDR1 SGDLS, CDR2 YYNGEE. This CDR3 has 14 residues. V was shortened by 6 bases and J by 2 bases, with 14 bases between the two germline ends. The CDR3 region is CASIDGGLNTEAFF. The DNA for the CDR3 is TGTGCCAGCATAGACGGAGGATTAAACACTGAAGCTTTCTTT.

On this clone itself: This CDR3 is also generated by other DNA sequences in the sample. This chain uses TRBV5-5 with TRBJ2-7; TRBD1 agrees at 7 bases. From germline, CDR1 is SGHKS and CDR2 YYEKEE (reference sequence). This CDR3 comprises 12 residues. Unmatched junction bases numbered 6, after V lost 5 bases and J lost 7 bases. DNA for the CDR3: TGTGCCAGCAGTTTTACAGGGGAAGAGCAGTACTTC. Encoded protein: CASSFTGEEQYF.

The CDR3 DNA follows: TGTGCCAGCTCACCACCTAGGACAGGGGACGAGCAGTACTTC. Amino acid sequence: CASSPPRTGDEQYF. The chain employs TRBV18 and TRBJ2-7; TRBD1 matches at 9 bases. Losses at the gene ends were 0 bases for V and 5 bases for J; bases not matched to a gene: 2. Germline V gene lookup returns CDR1 KGHSH and CDR2 LQKENI. The CDR3 sequence is 14 residues long.

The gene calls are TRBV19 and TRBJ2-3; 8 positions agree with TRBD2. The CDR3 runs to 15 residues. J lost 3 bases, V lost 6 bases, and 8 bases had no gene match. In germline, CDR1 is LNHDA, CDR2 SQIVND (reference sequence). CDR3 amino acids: CASSLGTRGTDTQYF. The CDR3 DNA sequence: TGTGCCAGTAGCCTCGGGACTAGGGGGACAGATACGCAGTATTTT.

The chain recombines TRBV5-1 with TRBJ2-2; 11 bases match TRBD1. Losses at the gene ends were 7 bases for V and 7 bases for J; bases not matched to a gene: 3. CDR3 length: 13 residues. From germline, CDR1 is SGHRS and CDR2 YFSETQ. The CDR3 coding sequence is TGCGCCAGCGGGACAGGGGGGATCGGGGAGCTGTTTTTT. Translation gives CASGTGGIGELFF.

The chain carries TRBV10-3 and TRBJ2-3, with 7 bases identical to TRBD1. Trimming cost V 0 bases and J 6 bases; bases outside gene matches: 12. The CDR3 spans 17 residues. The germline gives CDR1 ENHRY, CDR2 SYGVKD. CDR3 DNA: TGTGCCATCAGTGAGTCGGAACCAGGGGGTCCCGTCGATACGCAGTATTTT. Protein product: CAISESEPGGPVDTQYF.

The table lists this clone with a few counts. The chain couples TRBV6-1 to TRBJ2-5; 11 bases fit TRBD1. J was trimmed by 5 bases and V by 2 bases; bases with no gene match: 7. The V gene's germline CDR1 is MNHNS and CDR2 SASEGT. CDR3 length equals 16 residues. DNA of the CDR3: TGTGCCAGCAGTGAAAACCGGGACAGGGGGAGGGAGACCCAGTACTTC. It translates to CASSENRDRGRETQYF.